A selection of T cell receptor beta chains follows, all from one sample in a study of OX40 agonist ivuxolimab in advanced cancers. Repertoires were generated with immunoSEQ multiplex PCR, while TCRdb's copy carries only in-frame clones and drops some. In the table there are approximately 81,000 clones, roughly 91% of which are singletons. The source material was CD4+ or CD8+ T cells sorted from blood, sampled in a trial of the OX40 agonist ivuxolimab. Receptors originate from an adult with an advanced solid tumor such as melanoma, head and neck, liver or kidney cancer. Each CDR3 is given with its conserved first and last residue. D genes are given only for firm matches. Rows give clone size only sometimes, using once, few, many, or a class for an expanded clone.

j_call v_call clone_size d_call cdr3_length cdr3_nt cdr3_aa
TRBJ2-7 TRBV6-5 NA NA 15 TGTGCCAGCAGATCAACCCGGGACTTGTCCTACGAGCAGTACTTC CASRSTRDLSYEQYF
TRBJ1-6 TRBV9 NA NA 15 TGTGCCAGCAGCGGTCTGACAGTGTCTAATTCACCCCTCCACTTT CASSGLTVSNSPLHF
TRBJ1-2 TRBV28 once TRBD1 12 TGTGCCGGCCGGACAGGTTCCTATGGCTACACCTTC CAGRTGSYGYTF
TRBJ2-5 TRBV7-2 NA NA 13 TGTGCCAGCAGCAAAGACAGTCAAGAGACCCAGTACTTC CASSKDSQETQYF
TRBJ2-3 TRBV11-3 NA NA 14 TGTGCCAGCAGCCTACAAGGAATTCCCGGCAGGCAGTATTTT CASSLQGIPGRQYF
TRBJ1-5 TRBV6-1 NA NA 17 TGTGCCAGCAGTGAAGCGTACAGCCGAGCGAGCAATCAGCCCCAGCATTTT CASSEAYSRASNQPQHF
TRBJ1-2 TRBV6-5 few TRBD1 15 TGTGCCAGCAGTTACTCGGGACAGGGGGCAGGTGGCTACACCTTC CASSYSGQGAGGYTF
TRBJ1-2 TRBV28 NA NA 13 TGTGCCAGCACCACGGGGGGTGACTATGGCTACACCTTC CASTTGGDYGYTF
TRBJ1-1 TRBV5-4 once TRBD1 15 TGTGCCAGCACCGCAGGGGGAGCGCTGAACACTGAAGCTTTCTTT CASTAGGALNTEAFF
TRBJ2-3 TRBV10-1 NA NA 14 TGCGCCTCCCCCCTAGCGTCAGGCACAGATACGCAGTATTTT CASPLASGTDTQYF
TRBJ1-4 TRBV5-8 once NA 12 TGTGCCAGCAGCAGGGATGGCGAAAAACTGTTTTTT CASSRDGEKLFF
TRBJ2-5 TRBV5-8 NA NA 14 TGTGCCAGCAGCTTGTCACGGGGGTCAGAGACCCAGTACTTC CASSLSRGSETQYF
TRBJ2-3 TRBV28 NA NA 15 TGTGCCAGCAGTTTCAAAGCCTTTTTCACAGATACGCAGTATTTT CASSFKAFFTDTQYF
TRBJ2-7 TRBV19 NA NA 15 TGTGCCAGTAGTCCCTTCGACAGGTTCCCCTACGAGCAGTACTTC CASSPFDRFPYEQYF
TRBJ1-5 TRBV5-1 NA NA 13 TGCGCCAGCAGCTTGGGTCAGAATCAGCCCCAGCATTTT CASSLGQNQPQHF
TRBJ1-1 TRBV6-5 NA NA 15 TGTGCCAGCAGTTACTCGTCAGCCATGAACACTGAAGCTTTCTTT CASSYSSAMNTEAFF
TRBJ2-1 TRBV11-2 NA NA 16 TGTGCCAGCAGCTTACAGACTAGTGGGGGGGCTAAGGAGCAGTTCTTC CASSLQTSGGAKEQFF
TRBJ2-5 TRBV5-5 NA NA 17 TGTGCCAGCAGCGGCGACTCAAGTGGGGGGATCCAAGAGACCCAGTACTTC CASSGDSSGGIQETQYF
TRBJ2-3 TRBV9 NA TRBD2 16 TGTGCCAGCAGCGATATTAGCGGGGCCTCGACAGATACGCAGTATTTT CASSDISGASTDTQYF
TRBJ2-3 TRBV7-9 NA NA 14 TGTGCCAGCAGCTTAGGAGGGCACCCGGATACGCAGTATTTT CASSLGGHPDTQYF
TRBJ2-2 TRBV19 NA NA 15 TGTGCCAGTAGTATAGCCGGAGCGAACACCGGGGAGCTGTTTTTT CASSIAGANTGELFF
TRBJ1-5 TRBV5-4 NA NA 12 TGTGCCAGCAGCCGGGGGGGTCAGCCCCAGCATTTT CASSRGGQPQHF